This TCR beta chain was identified in a study of spatial heterogeneity in lung cancer. Time point here: sample taken at primary tumor resection. Material for sequencing was whole RNA from tumor, nontumor lung or frozen PBMC, left unsorted. Deletions cut 0 bases from V and 3 bases from J, with 12 bases between. Germline CDR1 DFQATT, CDR2 SNEGSKA (reference sequence). The CDR3 sequence is 14 residues long. Using its own MiXCR run on the 5' RACE reads, TCRdb lists one record per CDR3 protein. The sample has about 18,000 distinct CDR3 sequences; around a tenth are singletons. This clonotype was seen a few times. Its cognate antigen is unknown. Being off target in a library aimed at alpha chains, this beta chain has a size of little meaning. Study findings and constraints: Alpha and beta chain coverage of tumor T cells was estimated at about 6.5% and 14%, respectively. Tumor mutation count correlated with how many alpha and beta TCRs expanded intratumorally.

The sequences come from lung tumor tissue, collected at surgery. J is TRBJ2-7 and V is TRBV20-1, with D possibly being TRBD2 (6 bases). The receptor was derived from a female donor with early-stage non-small cell lung cancer. The CDR3 DNA reads TGCAGTGCTAGAGATCGCGGGGTGATCTACGAGCAGTACTTC. Its translation is CSARDRGVIYEQYF.